The T cell receptor beta chain described here comes from a study of blood T cell repertoires in COVID-19 (dated by TCRdb to 2018 to 2020). Context from the whole study: Samples covering the acute and convalescent phases of COVID-19 were provided by collaborators in the United States, Italy and Spain. HLA class I and class II types, where available, came from metadata supplied by the sample provider rather than from assay-based typing. A de-identified subject ID, COVID-19 status, age in years and sex were almost always included in the sample metadata. Subjects who had been exposed to COVID-19, were actively infected with it, or had recovered from it provided the deeply sampled blood TCRbeta repertoires that made up the dataset. The material from the prospective study consisted of cDNA or gDNA derived from T cells, B-cell-depleted T cells, or PBMCs. A freely available public database, intended as a resource for researchers studying the immune response to SARS-CoV-2, is where the repertoires were released. Samples were obtained from the ongoing ImmuneRACE study (first 160 participants) and from 1,254 subjects provided by 6 global collaborators. Study-wide findings and limitations: How much clinical and demographic metadata was included differed by source and by participant, and the metadata was provided uncurated.

Comment on this clone: Its antigen target is currently unknown. No clone much larger than this one lies a single base away; base qualities are absent.

The CDR3, cysteine through phenylalanine, is 16 amino acids long. Kept here is only the CDR3 DNA, which spans 48 bases and is read in frame from base 1. After removal of 4 bases from V and 5 bases from J, the junction retains 6 bases not matched to a gene. The germline V gene yields SGHDT for CDR1 and YYEEEE for CDR2. The collaborating institutions used their own protocols to collect whole blood in K2EDTA tubes. Collaborator samples were shipped for TCRbeta analysis as frozen whole blood, isolated PBMCs, or DNA extracted from either sample type. TCRbeta CDR3 regions were amplified from genomic DNA using the immunoSEQ Assay, a bias-controlled multiplex PCR. The original methods were these. The number of nucleated cells in each sample was estimated by amplification of reference gene primers within the assay. To quantify the absolute abundance of each unique TCRbeta CDR3 rearrangement, sequence reads were collapsed and filtered. For each sample, productive Simpson clonality was calculated by taking the square root of Simpson's diversity index across productive rearrangements. The clones in this table, taken by TCRdb from immuneACCESS, are in-frame only. Not every clone is retained; where verified, under half of the shortfall comes from an unresolved V gene, and the cause of the rest is unknown. V and J calls and clone size come straight from that table; D and trimming were deduced from the DNA. Across this sample there are 20,000 to 25,000 clones, with over 85% seen only once. The ten largest clones represent around 6% of the sample.

Sequencing used peripheral blood. This TCR derives from a woman aged 80 or over with active COVID-19. This sequence uses TRBV5-6 and TRBJ2-3, and TRBD2 matches 14 of the central bases. The CDR3 is CASSHRLAGGRDTQYF. The bases are TGTGCCAGCAGCCATAGACTAGCGGGGGGGAGAGATACGCAGTATTTT.